This TCR beta chain originates from a study of blood T cells in healthy people across ages. Next came a second PCR, run for about 6 to 12 cycles, which used a sample-barcoded 5' primer along with a J-beta primer mix. No fewer than 2.5 million CDR3-containing paired-end reads came from each sample. MiXCR was run by TCRdb on the 5' RACE reads, yielding one entry per CDR3 protein. This sample has approximately 800,000 distinct CDR3 sequences, with 53% found just once. The CDR3 consists of 16 residues. Trimming at V came to 6 bases and at J to 14 bases, leaving 18 bases not matched to a gene. This clonotype was observed once.

The chain combines TRBV12-3 or TRBV12-4 with TRBJ2-3; TRBD1 matches at 12 bases. The receptor's source is an elderly man in good health. The sample consisted of blood. The CDR3 DNA reads as TGTGCCAGCAGGGGGACAGGGGGCCTGTCACACAGATACGCGTATTTT. It specifies CASRGTGGLSHRYAYF.